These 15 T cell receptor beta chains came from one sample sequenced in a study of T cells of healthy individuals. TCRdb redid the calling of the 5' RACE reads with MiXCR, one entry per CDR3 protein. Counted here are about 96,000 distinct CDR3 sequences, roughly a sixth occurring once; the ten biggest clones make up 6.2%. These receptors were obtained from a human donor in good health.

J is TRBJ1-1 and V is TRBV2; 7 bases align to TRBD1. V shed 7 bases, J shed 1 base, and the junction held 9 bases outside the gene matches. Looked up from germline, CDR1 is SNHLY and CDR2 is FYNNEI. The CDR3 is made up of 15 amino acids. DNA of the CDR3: TGTGCCAGCAAGGGGATACAGGGGAAGAACACTGAAGCTTTCTTT. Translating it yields CASKGIQGKNTEAFF.

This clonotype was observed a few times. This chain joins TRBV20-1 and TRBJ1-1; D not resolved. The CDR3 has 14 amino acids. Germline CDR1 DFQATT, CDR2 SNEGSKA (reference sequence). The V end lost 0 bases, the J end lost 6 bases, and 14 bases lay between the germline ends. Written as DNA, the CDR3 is TGCAGTGCTAGAGACCGTCATAGGGCGCCTGAAGCTTTCTTT. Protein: CSARDRHRAPEAFF.

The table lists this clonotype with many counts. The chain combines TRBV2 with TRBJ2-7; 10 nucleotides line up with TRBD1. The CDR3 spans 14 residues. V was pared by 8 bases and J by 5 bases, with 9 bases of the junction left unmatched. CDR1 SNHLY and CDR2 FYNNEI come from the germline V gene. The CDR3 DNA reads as TGTGCCAGCCGTGGAGGGACAGGGGCCAACGAGCAGTACTTC. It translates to CASRGGTGANEQYF.

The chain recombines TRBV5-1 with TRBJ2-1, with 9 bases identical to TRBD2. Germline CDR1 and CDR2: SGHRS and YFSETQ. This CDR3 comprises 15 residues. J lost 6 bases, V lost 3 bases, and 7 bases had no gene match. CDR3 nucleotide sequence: TGCGCCAGCAGCTCGATAGGGCGGGGGGGCAATGAGCAGTTCTTC. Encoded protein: CASSSIGRGGNEQFF. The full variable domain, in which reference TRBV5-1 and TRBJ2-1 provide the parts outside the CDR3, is KAGVTQTPRYLIKTRGQQVTLSCSPISGHRSVSWYQQTPGQGLQFLFEYFSETQRNKGNFPGRFSGRQFSNSRSEMNVSTLELGDSALYLCASSSIGRGGNEQFFGPGTRLTVL.

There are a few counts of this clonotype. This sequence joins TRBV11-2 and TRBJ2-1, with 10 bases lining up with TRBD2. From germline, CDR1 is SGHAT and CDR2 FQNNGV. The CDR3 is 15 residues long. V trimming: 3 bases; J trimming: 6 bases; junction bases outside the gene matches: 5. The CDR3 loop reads CASSFELAGPNEQFF. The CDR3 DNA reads TGTGCCAGCAGCTTTGAACTAGCGGGGCCCAATGAGCAGTTCTTC.

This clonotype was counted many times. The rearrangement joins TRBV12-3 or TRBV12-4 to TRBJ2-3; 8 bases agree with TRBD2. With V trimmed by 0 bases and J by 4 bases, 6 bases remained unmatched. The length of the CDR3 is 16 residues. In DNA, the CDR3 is TGTGCCAGCAGTTTAGCCCCGGGAGGGCCGTCAGATACGCAGTATTTT. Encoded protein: CASSLAPGGPSDTQYF.

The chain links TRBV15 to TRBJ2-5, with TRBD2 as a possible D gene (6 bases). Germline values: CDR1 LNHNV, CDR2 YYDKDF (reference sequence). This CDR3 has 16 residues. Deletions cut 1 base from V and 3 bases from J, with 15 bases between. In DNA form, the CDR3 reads TGTGCCACCAGCAGAGGTGGGGGACTGCCCGAAGAGACCCAGTACTTC. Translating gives CATSRGGGLPEETQYF.

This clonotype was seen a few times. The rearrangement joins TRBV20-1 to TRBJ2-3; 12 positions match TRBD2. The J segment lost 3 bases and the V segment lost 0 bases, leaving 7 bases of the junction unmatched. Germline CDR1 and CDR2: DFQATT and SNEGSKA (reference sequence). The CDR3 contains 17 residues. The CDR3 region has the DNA TGCAGTGCTAGAGATCCTAGCGGGAGGGGGAGAACAGATACGCAGTATTTT. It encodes CSARDPSGRGRTDTQYF.

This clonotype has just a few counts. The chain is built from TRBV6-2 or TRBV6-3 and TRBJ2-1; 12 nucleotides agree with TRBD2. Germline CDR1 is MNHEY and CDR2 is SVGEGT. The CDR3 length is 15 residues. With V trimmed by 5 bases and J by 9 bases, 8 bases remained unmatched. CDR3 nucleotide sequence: TGTGCCAGCAGTCCCGGACTAGCGGGAATTGGTGAGCAGTTCTTC. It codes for CASSPGLAGIGEQFF.

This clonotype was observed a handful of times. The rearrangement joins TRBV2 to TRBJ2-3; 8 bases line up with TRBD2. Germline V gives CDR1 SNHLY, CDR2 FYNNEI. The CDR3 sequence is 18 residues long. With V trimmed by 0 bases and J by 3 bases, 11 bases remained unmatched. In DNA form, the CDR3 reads TGTGCCAGCAGTGAAGCGCTTCTTGGGACTAGGCTTACAGATACGCAGTATTTT. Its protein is CASSEALLGTRLTDTQYF. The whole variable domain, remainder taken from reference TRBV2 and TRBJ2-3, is EPEVTQTPSHQVTQMGQEVILRCVPISNHLYFYWYRQILGQKVEFLVSFYNNEISEKSEIFDDQFSVERPDGSNFTLKIRSTKLEDSAMYFCASSEALLGTRLTDTQYFGPGTRLTVL.

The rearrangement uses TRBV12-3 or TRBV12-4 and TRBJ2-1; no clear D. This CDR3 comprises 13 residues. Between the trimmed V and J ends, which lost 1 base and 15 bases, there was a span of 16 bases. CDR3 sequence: CASSLGRSPARFF. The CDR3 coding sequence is TGTGCCAGCAGTTTAGGGCGCAGCCCCGCGCGGTTCTTC.

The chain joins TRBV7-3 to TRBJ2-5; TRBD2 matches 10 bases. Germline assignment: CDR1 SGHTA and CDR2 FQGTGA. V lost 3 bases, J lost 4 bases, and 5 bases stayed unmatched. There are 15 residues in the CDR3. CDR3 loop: CASSFVAGGGETQYF. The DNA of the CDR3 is TGTGCCAGCAGCTTTGTAGCGGGAGGCGGAGAGACCCAGTACTTC.

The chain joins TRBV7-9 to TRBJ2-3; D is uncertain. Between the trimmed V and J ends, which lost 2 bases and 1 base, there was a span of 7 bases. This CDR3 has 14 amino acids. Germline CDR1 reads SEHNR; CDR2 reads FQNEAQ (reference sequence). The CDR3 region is CASSLRRGTDTQYF. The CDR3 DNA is TGTGCCAGCAGCTTACGTAGAGGCACAGATACGCAGTATTTT.

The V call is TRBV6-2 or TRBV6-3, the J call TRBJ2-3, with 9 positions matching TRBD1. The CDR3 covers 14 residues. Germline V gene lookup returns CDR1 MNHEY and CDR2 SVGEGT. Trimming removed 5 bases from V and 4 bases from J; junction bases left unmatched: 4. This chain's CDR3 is CASSPGQGADTQYF. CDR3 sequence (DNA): TGTGCCAGCAGTCCGGGACAGGGAGCAGATACGCAGTATTTT.

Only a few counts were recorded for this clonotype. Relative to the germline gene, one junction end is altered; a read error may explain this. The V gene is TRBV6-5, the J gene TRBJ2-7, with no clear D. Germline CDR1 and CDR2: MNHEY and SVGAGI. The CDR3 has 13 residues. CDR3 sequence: CASGYPPYYEQYF. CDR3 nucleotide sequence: TGTGCCAGCGGTTACCCTCCCTATTACGAGCAGTACTTC.